A selection of T cell receptor beta chains follows, all from one sample in a study of neurological immune-mediated disorders. MiXCR, run by TCRdb on the 5' RACE reads, gives a single entry per CDR3 protein. The table lists 95,000 or so distinct CDR3 sequences, 3.5% to 4% of them singletons. Sequenced input: PBMCs. These receptors all come from a woman younger than 30 with multiple sclerosis. Both conserved end residues are part of each CDR3. A D gene is named only where the DNA matches it firmly. Clone size is not always given. Where it is, it says once, few, many or a class for expanded clones.

TRBJ2-3 | TRBV4-2 | TRBD2 | many | CASSQVARGGGTDTQYF | TGTGCCAGCAGCCAAGTGGCTCGTGGGGGGGGCACAGATACGCAGTATTTT
TRBJ2-7 | TRBV24-1 | NA | many | CATSDSGQISYEQYF | TGTGCCACCAGTGATTCAGGACAGATCTCCTACGAGCAGTACTTC
TRBJ2-2 | TRBV20-1 | NA | many | CSALRQINTGELFF | TGCAGTGCCCTACGGCAGATAAACACCGGGGAGCTGTTTTTT
TRBJ2-3 | TRBV5-6 | TRBD2 | many | CASSPPSGVGTDTQYF | TGTGCCAGCAGCCCCCCTAGCGGGGTCGGGACAGATACGCAGTATTTT
TRBJ2-3 | TRBV7-8 | TRBD1 | many | CASSPDRRRTDTQYF | TGTGCCAGCAGCCCGGACAGGAGACGCACAGATACGCAGTATTTT
TRBJ2-2 | TRBV3-1 | TRBD2 | many | CASRSGGATGELFF | TGTGCCAGCAGGAGCGGGGGGGCCACCGGGGAGCTGTTTTTT
TRBJ1-3 | TRBV5-1 | TRBD1 | NA | CASSPGTGTNTIYF | TGCGCCAGCAGCCCAGGGACAGGGACAAACACCATATATTTT
TRBJ2-3 | TRBV7-3 | TRBD2 | many | CASSSTSGTSGRNTQYF | TGTGCCAGCAGCTCGACCTCCGGGACTAGCGGGAGAAATACGCAGTATTTT
TRBJ1-6 | TRBV4-2 | NA | many | CASSQEEPPGQNSPLHF | TGTGCCAGCAGCCAAGAAGAGCCGCCAGGGCAAAATTCACCCCTCCACTTT
TRBJ1-1 | TRBV6-5 | NA | many | CASSHLHSKTNTEAFF | TGTGCCAGCAGTCACCTACATTCTAAAACCAACACTGAAGCTTTCTTT
TRBJ1-1 | TRBV6-6 | NA | many | CASRGARVNTEAFF | TGTGCCAGCAGGGGGGCTAGGGTGAACACTGAAGCTTTCTTT
TRBJ1-2 | TRBV5-5 | NA | many | CASSLESRAAYGYTF | TGTGCCAGCAGCTTGGAAAGCAGGGCGGCCTATGGCTACACCTTC
TRBJ2-7 | TRBV7-2 | NA | many | CASSLIGTLSYEQYF | TGTGCCAGCAGCTTAATCGGGACACTCTCCTACGAGCAGTACTTC
TRBJ1-1 | TRBV12-3/TRBV12-4 | TRBD1 | many | CASRRTSGTVAEAFF | TGTGCCAGCAGACGCACCTCCGGGACAGTTGCTGAAGCTTTCTTT
TRBJ1-4 | TRBV7-9 | TRBD1 | many | CASSLSGQGARNEKLFF | TGTGCCAGCAGCCTAAGCGGACAGGGGGCCCGTAATGAAAAACTGTTTTTT
TRBJ2-3 | TRBV4-1 | TRBD1 | few | CASSQVRDRDRTDTQYF | TGCGCCAGCAGCCAAGTTCGAGACAGGGATCGAACAGATACGCAGTATTTT
TRBJ2-7 | TRBV5-1 | TRBD2 | many | CASSAIAGVGYEQYF | TGCGCCAGCAGCGCCATAGCGGGAGTAGGCTACGAGCAGTACTTC
TRBJ2-7 | TRBV20-1 | NA | NA | CSVGRSYEQYF | TGCAGTGTAGGGAGATCCTACGAGCAGTACTTC
TRBJ2-3 | TRBV12-3/TRBV12-4 | NA | many | CASSFMGQGSDTQYF | TGTGCCAGCAGTTTTATGGGACAAGGTTCCGATACGCAGTATTTT
TRBJ2-1 | TRBV24-1 | TRBD1 | many | CATSDFEAGGTYNEQFF | TGTGCCACCAGTGATTTTGAGGCAGGGGGCACCTACAATGAGCAGTTCTTC
TRBJ2-7 | TRBV30 | NA | many | CAWTDSYEQYF | TGTGCCTGGACGGACAGCTACGAGCAGTACTTC
TRBJ2-3 | TRBV20-1 | NA | many | CSAAPGVNTDTQYF | TGCAGTGCTGCCCCGGGGGTAAACACAGATACGCAGTATTTT
TRBJ1-5 | TRBV7-8 | NA | many | CASSLIVGQHNQPQHF | TGTGCCAGCAGCTTAATTGTGGGGCAGCACAATCAGCCCCAGCATTTT